This T cell receptor (beta chain) is from a study of blood T cell repertoires in COVID-19. Authors' methods: Reference gene primer amplification yielded estimated nucleated cell counts. Method: immunoSEQ multiplex PCR; TCRdb's copy keeps in-frame clones and lacks some. D and trimming were read from the DNA, whereas the V and J calls and clone size are those reported in that table. The data show 200,000 to 250,000 clones, with more than 80% seen just once and over 4.5% held by the top ten. Trimming removed 5 bases from V and 3 bases from J, with 5 bases in between. The CDR3 is 10 residues long. Germline V lookup: CDR1 DFQATT, CDR2 SNEGSKA (reference sequence).

Sample: peripheral blood. The chain recombines TRBV20-1 with TRBJ2-7; no definite D call. This clonotype originated in a human donor in a cohort sampled during active COVID-19. The CDR3 sequence: CSAYSYEQYF. In DNA form, the CDR3 reads TGCAGTGCTTACAGCTACGAGCAGTACTTC.